What follows describes a single TCR beta chain. The CDR3 contains 14 residues. Trimming left V 2 bases short and J 4 bases short, with 11 bases between. Germline V gene data show CDR1 as WSHSY and CDR2 as SAAADI. TCRdb's copy holds only in-frame clones and misses some; the assay was immunoSEQ multiplex PCR. The sample lists about 69,000 clones; about 80% were seen once. The sample comes from a study of OX40 agonist ivuxolimab in advanced cancers. The sample was CD4+ or CD8+ T cells sorted from blood, taken in a trial of the OX40 agonist ivuxolimab. This receptor was identified in an adult with an advanced solid tumor such as melanoma, head and neck, liver or kidney cancer. The chain carries TRBV10-2 and TRBJ1-1; unclear D gene. CDR3 amino acids: CASSEPRRGTEAFF. CDR3 coding DNA: TGCGCCAGCAGTGAGCCGAGGAGAGGCACTGAAGCTTTCTTT.